The 22 T cell receptor beta chains below all came from one sample that was sequenced in a study of T cells in Graves' hyperthyroidism and ophthalmopathy (dated by TCRdb to about 2019). Library preparation was by multiplex PCR. Sequenced using an Illumina HiSeq 2000. Amplification of TCR beta CDR3 regions was carried out from RNA transcripts. For the first round of RT-PCR on the TCR CDR3, the HTBI primer set was used together with the Qiagen OneStep RT-PCR kit. TCRdb trimmed public reads at Q25 via fastp, called clones via MiXCR and kept in-frame beta chains. Each record represents a unique CDR3 protein, reported with the most common genes and DNA among its rows. This sample comprises 380,000 or so distinct CDR3 sequences, about 13% of them detected only once. The ten largest clones add up to roughly 20% of the sample. The material sequenced was blood. The receptor set was obtained from a man aged 30 to 45 with Graves' hyperthyroidism that later progressed to Graves' ophthalmopathy.

Ten or more counts support this clonotype. The chain recombines TRBV30 with TRBJ1-5; 10 positions match TRBD1. V gave up 3 bases and J gave up 5 bases; unmatched junction bases: 4. The CDR3 is made up of 14 amino acids. Germline V gives CDR1 GTSNPN, CDR2 SVGIG (reference sequence). CDR3 region: CAWSGDRGDQPQHF. The DNA for the CDR3 is TGTGCCTGGAGCGGGGACAGGGGAGATCAGCCCCAGCATTTT.

This clonotype was picked up many times. The chain is built from TRBV6-2 or TRBV6-3 and TRBJ2-7, with 8 bases that match TRBD1. Germline V gene sequence: CDR1 MNHEY, CDR2 SVGEGT. This CDR3 comprises 15 residues. V lost 5 bases and J lost 2; bases outside the gene matches: 8. The CDR3 bases are TGTGCCAGCAGTGCTCCGGGACAGGCAACCTACGAGCAGTACTTC. Translated: CASSAPGQATYEQYF.

Points on this clonotype: The conserved final phenylalanine or tryptophan is absent from the CDR3, which likely points to a read error. The DNA is left out, because the CDR3 cannot be placed on it with certainty; the CDR3 is given as TCRdb lists it. The chain has TRBV5-1 and TRBJ1-1; TRBD1 is taken as the D call from the table, unchecked against the DNA. The CDR3 spans 14 residues, counting both ends. Germline V CDR1 and CDR2: SGHRS, YFSETQ. Here the CDR3 reads CASSSLTVNTEALL.

This clonotype has a count of ten or more. The chain recombines TRBV28 with TRBJ2-1; D not resolved. CDR3 length equals 12 residues. V was pared by 2 bases and J by 8 bases, with 7 bases between. Germline lookup yields CDR1 MDHEN and CDR2 SYDVKM. DNA of the CDR3: TGTGCCAGCAGTTTAATTGGAGATGAGCAGTTCTTC. It yields the protein CASSLIGDEQFF.

This clonotype was recorded at least ten times. The rearrangement joins TRBV3-1 to TRBJ1-5, with TRBD1 matching over 7 bases. This CDR3 has 16 amino acids. V lost 2 bases, J lost 0 bases, and 4 bases stayed unmatched. Germline CDR1 is LGHDT and CDR2 is YNNKEL (reference sequence). For the CDR3, the DNA is TGTGCCAGCAGCCAAAACAGGGGTGGTAGCAATCAGCCCCAGCATTTT. Translation gives CASSQNRGGSNQPQHF.

This chain uses TRBV5-4 with TRBJ1-6; D perhaps matches TRBD1 (5 bases). CDR3 length equals 14 residues. Germline values: CDR1 SGHNT, CDR2 YYREEE (reference sequence). V was pared by 0 bases and J by 10 bases, with 11 bases between. CDR3: CASSLVGGESPLHF. The CDR3 DNA reads as TGTGCCAGCAGCTTGGTCGGGGGAGAGTCACCCCTCCACTTT.

The chain combines TRBV29-1 with TRBJ1-1; D not resolved. CDR1 and CDR2 (germline): SQVTM, ANQGSEA. V gave up 2 bases and J gave up 5 bases, with 3 bases separating them. CDR3 size: 10 residues. CDR3: CSVELTEAFF. Written as DNA, the CDR3 is TGCAGCGTTGAACTTACTGAAGCTTTCTTT.

This chain connects TRBV9 to TRBJ1-1; 8 bases fit TRBD1. Per germline, CDR1 SGDLS and CDR2 YYNGEE. The CDR3 spans 18 residues. V shed 0 bases, J shed 1 base, and the junction held 11 bases outside the gene matches. DNA of the CDR3: TGTGCCAGCAGCGTAGCCCCGACAGGGGAAAATGGGAACACTGAAGCTTTCTTT. This translates into CASSVAPTGENGNTEAFF. The full variable domain, with the rest looked up from reference TRBV9 and TRBJ1-1, is DSGVTQTPKHLITATGQRVTLRCSPRSGDLSVYWYQQSLDQGLQFLIQYYNGEERAKGNILERFSAQQFPDLHSELNLSSLELGDSALYFCASSVAPTGENGNTEAFFGQGTRLTVV.

This clonotype was seen repeatedly, ten times or more. The chain combines TRBV7-2 with TRBJ2-3; 9 nucleotides match TRBD1. V shed 2 bases, J shed 0 bases, and the junction held 15 bases outside the gene matches. CDR1 is SGHTA and CDR2 is FQGNSA in the germline V gene. The CDR3 is 20 amino acids. The CDR3 spells CASSLYGGGQGFSSTDTQYF. CDR3 DNA sequence: TGTGCCAGCAGCTTATATGGGGGGGGACAGGGATTCTCTAGCACAGATACGCAGTATTTT.

This clonotype was detected only once. The chain links TRBV28 to TRBJ2-1, with 7 bases lining up with TRBD1. The CDR3 is 16 residues long. With V trimmed by 3 bases and J by 5 bases, 10 bases remained unmatched. The germline V gene encodes CDR1 MDHEN and CDR2 SYDVKM. The CDR3 is CASSFGRGRHNNEQFF. CDR3 nucleotide sequence: TGTGCCAGCAGTTTCGGTAGGGGGCGACATAACAATGAGCAGTTCTTC.

This clonotype was detected only a few times. The conserved final phenylalanine or tryptophan is absent from the CDR3, which likely points to a read error. The rearrangement links TRBV24-1 to TRBJ2-5; D is undetermined. The germline V gene encodes CDR1 KGHDR and CDR2 SFDVKD. CDR3 length: 15 amino acids. The V gene lost 4 bases and the J gene lost 2 bases, with 13 bases spanning the gap. The CDR3 region is CATSDSRVSQETQYL. In DNA form, the CDR3 reads TGTGCCACCAGTGACTCAAGGGTCAGTCAAGAGACCCAGTACCTC.

The chain couples TRBV2 to TRBJ2-7, with D perhaps assigned TRBD1 or TRBD2 (5 bases each). The CDR3 is made up of 15 amino acids. Trimming removed 0 bases from V and 2 bases from J, with 11 bases in between. Germline V gene sequence: CDR1 SNHLY, CDR2 FYNNEI. This chain's CDR3 is CASSEAWDVTYEQYF. CDR3 DNA sequence: TGTGCCAGCAGTGAAGCCTGGGACGTGACCTACGAGCAGTACTTC.

This clonotype was detected ten times or more. The CDR3 DNA is TGTGCCAGCAGTGAAAGGCTCTATGGCTACACCTTC. This gives the protein CASSERLYGYTF. This rearrangement joins TRBV2 to TRBJ1-2; no reliable D call. V dropped 2 bases and J dropped 4 bases, with 5 bases sitting between them. Germline CDR1 SNHLY, CDR2 FYNNEI. CDR3 length: 12 amino acids.

In its sample, this clonotype was seen many times. The chain joins TRBV9 to TRBJ2-2, with TRBD1 identical over 7 bases. Germline assignment: CDR1 SGDLS and CDR2 YYNGEE. The CDR3 extends over 16 amino acids. Losses at the gene ends were 4 bases for V and 6 bases for J; bases not matched to a gene: 12. CDR3 sequence reads: CASSTRTGAAAGELFF. The DNA for the CDR3 is TGTGCCAGCAGCACCAGGACAGGTGCGGCCGCCGGGGAGCTGTTTTTT.

This clonotype was seen ten or more times. The rearrangement joins TRBV2 to TRBJ1-5; no firm D call. Trimming pared 6 bases from V and 4 bases from J, leaving 10 bases between. The germline CDR1 and CDR2 sequences are SNHLY and FYNNEI. This CDR3 region has 13 residues. This chain's CDR3 is CASRSDRNQPQHF. As DNA, the CDR3 is TGTGCCAGCAGATCGGACCGAAATCAGCCCCAGCATTTT.

This clonotype came up many times. The chain uses TRBV7-8 and TRBJ1-1, with TRBD1 as a possible D gene (5 bases). V was clipped by 5 bases and J by 7 bases, with 14 bases between them. CDR1 and CDR2 from the germline V gene are SGHVS and FQNEAQ. CDR3 length: 13 amino acids. CDR3 coding DNA: TGTGCCAGCAGCGAGGGGACGGCCTTTGAAGCTTTCTTT. As protein: CASSEGTAFEAFF.

In its sample, this clonotype was seen many times. For the CDR3, the DNA is TGTGCCAGCAGTTTAGCGGTCCTTGGCAATCAGCCCCAGCATTTT. It is translated as CASSLAVLGNQPQHF. This chain joins TRBV12-3 or TRBV12-4 and TRBJ1-5; D not resolved. The CDR3 is 15 residues long. V lost 0 bases, J lost 2 bases, and 8 bases lay in between.

This clonotype has ten or more counts. The genes are TRBV12-3 or TRBV12-4 and TRBJ2-7; a possible D gene is TRBD1 (6 bases). Trimming left V 6 bases short and J 0 bases short, with 9 bases between. CDR3 length: 13 amino acids. CDR3 sequence: CASRTDSSYEQYF. Written as DNA, the CDR3 is TGTGCCAGCAGGACGGACAGCTCCTACGAGCAGTACTTC.

There are many counts of this clonotype. This chain uses TRBV6-1 with TRBJ2-2; the match to TRBD1 covers 7 bases. J gave up 4 bases and V 5 bases, and 7 bases lay outside the gene matches. This CDR3 contains 15 residues. The germline CDR1 and CDR2 sequences are MNHNS and SASEGT. For the CDR3, the DNA is TGTGCCAGCAGTTCTAGTAAGGGGGCCACCGGGGAGCTGTTTTTT. Amino acid sequence: CASSSSKGATGELFF.

This clonotype was detected ten times or more. The chain uses TRBV5-1 and TRBJ1-1, with D unresolved. The CDR3 loop spans 13 amino acids. Per the germline V gene, CDR1 is SGHRS and CDR2 is YFSETQ. Trimming took 4 bases from V and 1 from J, leaving 8 bases between them. The CDR3, as DNA: TGCGCCAGCAGCCCCCACCCGAACACTGAAGCTTTCTTT. Translation: CASSPHPNTEAFF.

This clonotype was seen ten or more times. J is TRBJ2-3 and V is TRBV28; D is perhaps TRBD2 (6 bases). V lost 8 bases, J lost 2 bases, and 11 bases lay in between. The CDR3 loop spans 13 amino acids. CDR1 is MDHEN and CDR2 is SYDVKM in the germline V gene. Here the CDR3 reads CASLSGNTDTQYF. The CDR3 coding sequence is TGTGCCAGCCTTAGCGGAAACACAGATACGCAGTATTTT.

Many counts were recorded for this clonotype. V is TRBV12-3 or TRBV12-4 and J is TRBJ1-1, with 7 positions matching TRBD1. Trimming at V came to 6 bases and at J to 0 bases, leaving 4 bases not matched to a gene. The CDR3 is 14 amino acids. The CDR3 region has the DNA TGTGCCAGCAGGGGACAGACCCTGAACACTGAAGCTTTCTTT. It encodes CASRGQTLNTEAFF.